The TCR beta chain described here comes from a study of PD-1 blockade in classical Hodgkin lymphoma. Study-level results: Newly diagnosed patients and complete responders had comparable diversity at baseline. Newly diagnosed patients were reported to exhibit reduced baseline TCR diversity relative to healthy donors.

To note about this clone: Antigen unknown.

The assay was immunoSEQ multiplex PCR, and TCRdb's table has in-frame clones only and misses some. The sample lists about 20,000 clones, roughly four fifths occurring once. This CDR3 contains 13 residues. The ends lost 5 bases at V and 0 bases at J; junction bases unmatched: 4. Germline CDR1 SQVTM, CDR2 ANQGSEA. No patient escaped relapse after autologous stem cell transplantation, and brentuximab vedotin exposure varied. Complete response, partial response or progressive disease constituted the best response categories observed. The chain combines TRBV29-1 with TRBJ2-7, with TRBD2 matching 7 bases. The material was peripheral blood mononuclear cells (PBMCs), obtained before the second cycle of nivolumab. The TCR sequence derives from a human donor with classical Hodgkin lymphoma. In nucleotides, the CDR3 is TGCAGCGTTAAGACTAGCACCTCCTACGAGCAGTACTTC. It encodes CSVKTSTSYEQYF.